Presented here are 7 T cell receptor beta chains from one specimen sequenced in a study of shared clonotypes between healthy human individuals. The table came from immunoSEQ multiplex PCR; TCRdb's copy has only in-frame clones and leaves some out. This sample has hundreds of thousands of clones, with roughly 95% found just once. The sequenced sample was naive CD4+ T cells sorted from blood. Subset indicated: CD45RA+ positively selected. The receptors originated from a woman in her twenties or thirties in good health.

The chain couples TRBV11-2 to TRBJ2-2, with D possibly being TRBD1 or TRBD2 (5 bases each). Germline assignment: CDR1 SGHAT and CDR2 FQNNGV. This CDR3 has 15 amino acids. With 3 bases removed from V and 0 bases from J, the gap between germline ends came to 8 bases. In DNA, the CDR3 is TGTGCCAGCAGCTTTGGGACGCCGAACACCGGGGAGCTGTTTTTT. Translating it yields CASSFGTPNTGELFF.

CDR3 amino acids: CASSPARRGYGYTF. As DNA, the CDR3 is TGTGCCAGCAGTCCGGCCCGTCGGGGCTATGGCTACACCTTC. The J gene is TRBJ1-2, the V gene TRBV28; D gene ambiguous. Trimming pared 5 bases from V and 4 bases from J, leaving 14 bases between. The V gene's germline CDR1 is MDHEN and CDR2 SYDVKM. The length of the CDR3 is 14 residues.

The chain recombines TRBV10-2 with TRBJ2-4; maybe TRBD2 (5 bases). From germline, CDR1 is WSHSY and CDR2 SAAADI. Trimming stripped 0 bases from V and 4 bases from J, with 16 bases between. CDR3 length equals 17 residues. The CDR3 protein is CASSESSEPFAKNIQYF. The CDR3 bases are TGCGCCAGCAGTGAGTCTAGCGAACCTTTTGCTAAAAACATTCAGTACTTC.

The chain is built from TRBV18 and TRBJ2-1, with D uncertain. The CDR3 loop spans 15 amino acids. The ends were cut back, 2 bases at V and 8 bases at J, with 16 bases in the middle. Germline V gives CDR1 KGHSH, CDR2 LQKENI. CDR3 nucleotides: TGTGCCAGCTCACCATCGGCGGACGCTCGCGATGAGCAGTTCTTC. Its translation is CASSPSADARDEQFF. Full variable domain (remainder filled in from reference TRBV18 and TRBJ2-1): NAGVMQNPRHLVRRRGQEARLRCSPMKGHSHVYWYRQLPEEGLKFMVYLQKENIIDESGMPKERFSAEFPKEGPSILRIQQVVRGDSAAYFCASSPSADARDEQFFGPGTRLTVL.

The CDR3 nucleotides read TGTGCCATCAGTGGGGACAGGGACTTTGGCTACACCTTC. Its protein product is CAISGDRDFGYTF. The chain combines TRBV10-3 with TRBJ1-2, with 9 positions matching TRBD1. From germline, CDR1 is ENHRY and CDR2 SYGVKD. The CDR3 has 13 amino acids. The V segment lost 4 bases and the J segment 7 bases; nucleotides outside the gene matches: 4.

V usage is TRBV7-9 and J usage is TRBJ2-7; the D gene is possibly TRBD1 (8 bases). V was cut by 3 bases and J by 9 bases, with 27 bases left in between. The CDR3 contains 17 residues. Germline V lookup: CDR1 SEHNR, CDR2 FQNEAQ (reference sequence). Here the CDR3 DNA reads TGTGCCAGCAGCTTTCTTGTCTTAGGACAGGGAGGGTTAGGGCAGTACTTC. It specifies CASSFLVLGQGGLGQYF.

The V and J genes are TRBV28 and TRBJ2-3, with 9 positions matching TRBD2. In germline, CDR1 is MDHEN, CDR2 SYDVKM. The CDR3 covers 17 residues. J gave up 0 bases and V 5 bases, and 9 bases lay outside the gene matches. CDR3 in amino acids: CASSADYSGGSTDTQYF. The CDR3 DNA sequence: TGTGCCAGCAGTGCCGACTACAGCGGGGGGAGCACAGATACGCAGTATTTT.